This TCR beta chain was found in a study of blood T cell repertoires in COVID-19. Clones were read by immunoSEQ multiplex PCR, and TCRdb kept only the in-frame ones, dropping some. The sample consists of under 140,000 clones, 75% to 85% of them appearing once. This clonotype was sampled from a woman aged 55-69 years with acute or convalescent COVID-19. The sequencing input was peripheral blood.

The CDR3 here is CASSATGEEQYF. CDR3 nucleotides: TGTGCCAGCTCAGCAACAGGGGAGGAGCAGTACTTC. The V and J genes are TRBV18 and TRBJ2-7, with TRBD1 matching 7 bases. The CDR3 totals 12 residues. V gave up 5 bases and J gave up 7 bases; unmatched junction bases: 5. The germline V gene encodes CDR1 KGHSH and CDR2 LQKENI.